This T cell receptor (beta chain) was obtained from a study of OX40 agonist ivuxolimab in advanced cancers. On this clone itself: Its antigen is unidentified.

Study conclusions and caveats: In a subset of nonresponders, normalized T-cell clonal expansion was also low. Compared with others, partial responders at 0.1-3.0 mg/kg displayed clonal expansion among the lowest.

The CDR3 extends over 13 amino acids. Trimming left V 6 bases short and J 3 bases short, with 12 bases between. Germline CDR1 SGHVS, CDR2 FQNEAQ. No patient had autoimmune disease or received systemic immunosuppression. Some clones are missing from TCRdb's copy, which holds only in-frame ones; the method was immunoSEQ multiplex PCR. The table lists 20,000 to 25,000 clones, approximately 80% of them singletons, with roughly 34% in the top ten. The source material was CD4+ or CD8+ T cells sorted from blood, sampled in a trial of the OX40 agonist ivuxolimab. This clonotype was obtained from an adult with an advanced solid tumor such as melanoma, head and neck, liver or kidney cancer. The V gene is TRBV7-8, the J gene TRBJ2-7; D possibly uses TRBD1 or TRBD2 (6 bases each). The CDR3 DNA reads TGTGCCAGCAGTCGAGAGGGGGGCTACGAGCAGTACTTC. Translation gives CASSREGGYEQYF.